The subject of this entry is one T cell receptor (beta chain). The data belong to a study of STAT5B mutations in CD4+ large granular lymphocyte leukemia. The survey-level immunoSEQ assay was used. The method was immunoSEQ multiplex PCR; TCRdb's version includes in-frame clones alone and lacks a portion of them. Among roughly 38,000 clones listed, around 80% were seen once. The V end was cut by 9 bases, the J end by 2 bases, with 9 bases between. This CDR3 comprises 12 residues. Per the germline V gene, CDR1 is MNHEY and CDR2 is SVGAGI. Control samples were healthy donors' buffy coats. The sequence derives from a human donor in good health. This chain joins TRBV6-5 and TRBJ2-3; possibly TRBD2 for D (6 bases). The sequencing input was CD4+ T cells from blood buffy coats. In nucleotides, the CDR3 is TGTGCCAGTCGGGGGTCCACAGATACGCAGTATTTT. Its protein is CASRGSTDTQYF.